The rows below give T cell receptor beta chains drawn from one sample of a study of post-analysis software for immune sequencing data. TCRdb re-derived calls from the PCR reads in MiXCR, one entry per CDR3 protein. The data show 700,000 to 900,000 distinct CDR3 sequences, roughly 46% seen once. Sequencing used blood. The receptors were gathered from a girl between 10 and 17 years old with multiple sclerosis. Both conserved end residues are part of each CDR3. D genes are given only for firm matches. Not all rows give a size; the values are once, few, many and, for expanded clones, a class.

v_gene: TRBV24-1; j_gene: TRBJ2-1; d_gene: -; abundance: few; CDR3nt: TGTGCCACCAGTGATCCGGGCAATGAGCAGTTCTTC; CDR3aa: CATSDPGNEQFF
v_gene: TRBV9; j_gene: TRBJ2-1; d_gene: TRBD2; abundance: -; CDR3nt: TGTGCCAGCAGCGTAGGAGTAGCGGGAGCGGGTATCGATGAGCAGTTCTTC; CDR3aa: CASSVGVAGAGIDEQFF
v_gene: TRBV6-5; j_gene: TRBJ2-1; d_gene: -; abundance: -; CDR3nt: TGTGCCAGCAGTTACGGCCAAAGGGGTGAGCAGTTCTTC; CDR3aa: CASSYGQRGEQFF
v_gene: TRBV12-3/TRBV12-4; j_gene: TRBJ1-5; d_gene: -; abundance: few; CDR3nt: TGTGCCAGCAGTTCTGGGGATCAGCCCCAGCATTTT; CDR3aa: CASSSGDQPQHF
v_gene: TRBV28; j_gene: TRBJ1-2; d_gene: -; abundance: few; CDR3nt: TGTGCCAGCAGTTTGGTGGGTGGCAGGGCGGCCACCTTC; CDR3aa: CASSLVGGRAATF
v_gene: TRBV29-1; j_gene: TRBJ2-3; d_gene: -; abundance: -; CDR3nt: TGCAGCGTTGATGGGTGGGAGGCGGCGCAGTATTTT; CDR3aa: CSVDGWEAAQYF
v_gene: TRBV10-3; j_gene: TRBJ2-5; d_gene: TRBD1; abundance: -; CDR3nt: TGTGCCATCAGTGAGACAGCAGGGGGGACCCAGTACTTC; CDR3aa: CAISETAGGTQYF
v_gene: TRBV20-1; j_gene: TRBJ2-3; d_gene: -; abundance: -; CDR3nt: TGCAGTGCTAGAGTATCAACGGAAGGAGATACGCAGTATTTT; CDR3aa: CSARVSTEGDTQYF
v_gene: TRBV24-1; j_gene: TRBJ2-1; d_gene: TRBD2; abundance: many; CDR3nt: TGTGCCACCCGTGGTCCGGGAGGGCACAATGAGCAGTTCTTC; CDR3aa: CATRGPGGHNEQFF
v_gene: TRBV9; j_gene: TRBJ2-5; d_gene: -; abundance: -; CDR3nt: TGTGCCAGCAGCCCTCAGGGGACCGCCGGCAGGGAGACCCAGTACTTC; CDR3aa: CASSPQGTAGRETQYF
v_gene: TRBV7-8; j_gene: TRBJ2-7; d_gene: TRBD2; abundance: -; CDR3nt: TGTGCCAGTCTCGGGCCGGGACTAGCGGGAATCTACGAGCAGTACTTC; CDR3aa: CASLGPGLAGIYEQYF